Listed below are T cell receptor beta chains from one sample, sequenced in a study of cytomegalovirus exposure and HLA in healthy donors. Using immunoSEQ multiplex PCR, the repertoire was profiled, and TCRdb retains in-frame clones only, with some absent. This table has 90,000 to 150,000 clones, roughly four fifths appearing once. The specimen sequenced was PBMCs. These receptors all stem from a woman between 18 and 29 years old in good health and CMV-seronegative. The CDR3 runs from the conserved cysteine through the conserved F or W. The D gene is left open where the match is weak. Only part of the rows carry a size: once, few, many, or a class if the clone is expanded.

>TRBJ2-7|NA|TRBD1|TRBV4-3
TGCGCCAGCAGCCCCCACACCGGGACAGGGAACGAGCAGTACTTC
CASSPHTGTGNEQYF
>TRBJ1-1|once|NA|TRBV27
TGTGCCAGCAGTTTTGCGGGGGGCACTGAAGCTTTCTTT
CASSFAGGTEAFF
>TRBJ2-1|NA|NA|TRBV19
TGTGCCAGTGGGGATTTGGGACTGGGGTACAATGAGCAGTTCTTC
CASGDLGLGYNEQFF
>TRBJ1-2|NA|NA|TRBV30
TGTGCCCTCGGGGTCATCTATGGCTACACCTTC
CALGVIYGYTF
>TRBJ1-1|NA|NA|TRBV5-1
TGCGCCAGCAGCTTGGGCGGGGGTGGTACTGAAGCTTTCTTT
CASSLGGGGTEAFF
>TRBJ1-1|NA|TRBD1|TRBV30
TGTGCCTGGGGGGCAGGGGGTGTCGAAGCTTTCTTT
CAWGAGGVEAFF
>TRBJ1-2|once|NA|TRBV5-8
TGTGCCCCCAGGACACACGCTGTCTATGGCTACACCTTC
CAPRTHAVYGYTF
>TRBJ2-5|NA|TRBD2|TRBV7-3
TGTGCCAGCAGCTCGGGACTACGGCCAGAGACCCAGTACTTC
CASSSGLRPETQYF
>TRBJ2-2|NA|TRBD2|TRBV5-1
TGCGCCAGCAGCCCCGCAGCGGGAGGGCCTCTGAACACCGGGGAGCTGTTTTTT
CASSPAAGGPLNTGELFF
>TRBJ1-2|NA|NA|TRBV29-1
TGCAGCGTTCCCCTGGGGGGACACTATGGCTACACCTTC
CSVPLGGHYGYTF
>TRBJ2-1|NA|NA|TRBV5-1
TGCGCCAGCAGCTCTGCTTGGGGAGGCAGCTCCTACAATGAGCAGTTCTTC
CASSSAWGGSSYNEQFF
>TRBJ2-1|NA|TRBD1|TRBV7-9
TGTGCCAGCAGCTCGGACAGGGAGGCGGGCGAGCAGTTCTTC
CASSSDREAGEQFF
>TRBJ1-2|NA|NA|TRBV19
TGTGCCAGTAGTATTAGCTACGGACTTAACTATGGCTACACCTTC
CASSISYGLNYGYTF
>TRBJ2-1|once|TRBD1|TRBV7-6
TGTGCCAGCAGCTCTCGGGACAGGGCCGCCTACAATGAGCAGTTCTTC
CASSSRDRAAYNEQFF
>TRBJ1-2|NA|TRBD1|TRBV2
TGTGCCAGCCGGGGGACAGGGTCTAACTATGGCTACACCTTC
CASRGTGSNYGYTF
>TRBJ1-3|NA|NA|TRBV5-6
TGTGCCAGCAGCTTTCGGGGGAACTCTGGAAACACCATATATTTT
CASSFRGNSGNTIYF
>TRBJ2-2|NA|NA|TRBV19
TGTGCCAGTACCAAAGGACAGCCGAACACCGGGGAGCTGTTTTTT
CASTKGQPNTGELFF
>TRBJ2-1|NA|NA|TRBV6-6
TGTGCCAGCAGTTCCGGCAATGAGCAGTTCTTC
CASSSGNEQFF
>TRBJ2-7|NA|NA|TRBV7-9
TGTGCCAGCAGCTCGGAGACAGGCTCCCTAACCTCCTACGAGCAGTACTTC
CASSSETGSLTSYEQYF
>TRBJ1-1|NA|TRBD1|TRBV6-4
TGTGCCAGCAGTGTGACAGGGGCCACTGAAGCTTTCTTT
CASSVTGATEAFF
>TRBJ1-1|NA|NA|TRBV19
TGTGCCAGTCGGGTTTACCTGAACACTGAAGCTTTCTTT
CASRVYLNTEAFF
>TRBJ2-1|NA|NA|TRBV7-8
TGTGCCTCGGAGGGCAGGATTAATGAGCAGTTCTTC
CASEGRINEQFF